Listed below are T cell receptor beta chains from one sample, sequenced in a study of blood T cells in healthy people across ages. TCRdb called the 5' RACE reads again in MiXCR, with one record for every CDR3 protein. The sample holds 1.5 million to 2 million distinct CDR3 sequences; approximately 30% are singletons and the top ten take approximately 7.7%. The sequencing input was blood. The receptors derive from a woman aged 25 to 45 in good health. Each CDR3 is given with its conserved first and last residue. The order of the fields is D gene, V gene, J gene, clone size, CDR3 DNA, CDR3 protein. D genes are given only for firm matches. Not every row has a clone size; where given, it reads once, few, many or a size class.

D gene: TRBD2; V gene: TRBV20-1; J gene: TRBJ2-3; clone size: few; CDR3 DNA: TGCAGTGCAAAAGGACTAGCTGTTAGCACAGATACGCAGTATTTT; CDR3 protein: CSAKGLAVSTDTQYF
D gene: TRBD2; V gene: TRBV20-1; J gene: TRBJ2-3; clone size: .; CDR3 DNA: TGCAGTACTAGCGCGAGGTTGGAGACCCAGTATTTT; CDR3 protein: CSTSARLETQYF
D gene: TRBD2; V gene: TRBV29-1; J gene: TRBJ2-7; clone size: many; CDR3 DNA: TGCAGCGTTGAAGTCCCAACTAGCGGATCCTACGAGCAGTACTTC; CDR3 protein: CSVEVPTSGSYEQYF
D gene: .; V gene: TRBV20-1; J gene: TRBJ2-5; clone size: few; CDR3 DNA: TGCAGTGCTAGTCCCCCAAACAGGGAAATCGGGGAGACCCAGTACTTC; CDR3 protein: CSASPPNREIGETQYF
D gene: .; V gene: TRBV4-1; J gene: TRBJ1-1; clone size: .; CDR3 DNA: TGCGCCAGCAGCCCTAAGGCTTACGATAACACTGAAGCTTTCTTT; CDR3 protein: CASSPKAYDNTEAFF
D gene: .; V gene: TRBV20-1; J gene: TRBJ2-3; clone size: few; CDR3 DNA: TGCAGTGCTCAGGGGCGGGGGAAGGGCACAGATACGCAGTATTTT; CDR3 protein: CSAQGRGKGTDTQYF
D gene: .; V gene: TRBV5-1; J gene: TRBJ1-4; clone size: few; CDR3 DNA: TGCGCCAGCAGCTTCCAGCCAACACAGGAAAAACTGTTTTTT; CDR3 protein: CASSFQPTQEKLFF
D gene: TRBD1; V gene: TRBV7-2; J gene: TRBJ1-6; clone size: few; CDR3 DNA: TGTGCCAGCAGCCCTCGCACCGGGACAGGGACTTCACCCCTCCACTTT; CDR3 protein: CASSPRTGTGTSPLHF
D gene: TRBD2; V gene: TRBV7-6; J gene: TRBJ2-1; clone size: few; CDR3 DNA: TGTGCCAGCAGCTTAGAAGGGGGACTAGCGCATAACAATGAGCAGTTCTTC; CDR3 protein: CASSLEGGLAHNNEQFF
D gene: TRBD2; V gene: TRBV7-8; J gene: TRBJ2-7; clone size: .; CDR3 DNA: TGTGCCAGCAGCCGAGGTGGGACTAGCGGGTACGAGCAGTACTTC; CDR3 protein: CASSRGGTSGYEQYF
D gene: .; V gene: TRBV6-6; J gene: TRBJ2-7; clone size: .; CDR3 DNA: TGTGCCAGCAGTTATAAAGGCAGTACCTCCTACGAGCAGTACTTC; CDR3 protein: CASSYKGSTSYEQYF